Following are 30 T cell receptor beta chains from one sample sequenced in a study of blood T cell repertoires in COVID-19. Clones were read by immunoSEQ multiplex PCR, and TCRdb kept only the in-frame ones, dropping some. The table has some 350,000 clones, around 91% seen once. Sequenced input: PBMCs or T cells enriched from blood (not recorded which). These receptors were collected from a man between 18 and 29 years old who had recovered from COVID-19.

The chain carries TRBV19 and TRBJ1-5; TRBD1 might be the D (5 bases). This CDR3 contains 14 residues. CDR1 is LNHDA, CDR2 SQIVND, per germline (reference sequence). Trimming stripped 5 bases from V and 3 bases from J, with 11 bases between. In DNA, the CDR3 is TGTGCCAGTAGTCCGGCAGGGCACAATCAGCCCCAGCATTTT. It codes for CASSPAGHNQPQHF.

The chain joins TRBV3-1 (or the pseudogene TRBV3-2) to TRBJ2-1; 9 bases are a match to TRBD2. This CDR3 comprises 16 residues. Germline CDR1 LGHDT, CDR2 YNNKEL (reference sequence). The V gene end was trimmed by 4 bases and the J gene end by 2 bases; junction bases not matched to a gene: 6. CDR3 region: CASSLRAGGTYNEQFF. CDR3 sequence (DNA): TGTGCCAGCAGCCTTCGAGCGGGGGGCACCTACAATGAGCAGTTCTTC.

The chain has TRBV19 and TRBJ1-6; 7 nucleotides line up with TRBD1. V lost 7 bases and J lost 8; bases outside the gene matches: 8. Germline V gene data show CDR1 as LNHDA and CDR2 as SQIVND (reference sequence). CDR3 length: 14 residues. CDR3 residues: CASKEGALDSPLHF. CDR3 in DNA: TGTGCCAGTAAAGAGGGGGCACTTGATTCACCCCTCCACTTT.

V is TRBV28 and J is TRBJ2-2; D might be TRBD2 (5 bases). V lost 2 bases and J lost 4, with 11 bases in between. This CDR3 region has 15 residues. Germline-derived CDR1 and CDR2 are MDHEN and SYDVKM. CDR3 nucleotides: TGTGCCAGCAGTTTAGACGGCGGAGGCACCGGGGAGCTGTTTTTT. As protein: CASSLDGGGTGELFF.

The count of this clone is one. V is TRBV7-8 and J is TRBJ2-1; D is unresolved. The V end lost 3 bases, the J end lost 5 bases, and 11 bases lay between the germline ends. The germline V gene has CDR1 SGHVS and CDR2 FQNEAQ. The CDR3 has 14 residues. CDR3 region: CASSFIGYHNEQFF. CDR3 DNA sequence: TGTGCCAGCAGCTTCATCGGGTATCACAATGAGCAGTTCTTC.

This chain uses TRBV24-1 with TRBJ2-1; 9 nucleotides line up with TRBD1. There are 15 residues in the CDR3. Germline V gene sequence: CDR1 KGHDR, CDR2 SFDVKD. Trimming cost V 4 bases and J 8 bases; bases outside gene matches: 8. DNA for the CDR3: TGTGCCACCAGTGAGACAGGGGGTCGGTGGCATGAGCAGTTCTTC. This sequence encodes CATSETGGRWHEQFF.

The rearrangement joins TRBV19 to TRBJ1-1; D gene uncertain. The CDR3 spans 14 residues. Germline V lookup: CDR1 LNHDA, CDR2 SQIVND (reference sequence). The V gene lost 5 bases and the J gene lost 0 bases, with 10 bases spanning the gap. The CDR3 bases are TGTGCCAGTAGTTTCGACACACTGAACACTGAAGCTTTCTTT. The encoded protein is CASSFDTLNTEAFF.

Written as DNA, the CDR3 is TGCGCCAGCAGCCAAGCGGGGGGATCCCTAAATGAGCAGTTCTTC. Its translation: CASSQAGGSLNEQFF. The V gene is TRBV4-3, the J gene TRBJ2-1; 7 bases are shared with TRBD2. Per germline, CDR1 LGHNA and CDR2 YSLEER. The CDR3 has 15 amino acids. V was clipped by 1 base and J by 7 bases; unmatched bases: 7.

The chain is built from TRBV4-1 and TRBJ1-1; D not resolved. The CDR3 length is 14 residues. Germline V lookup: CDR1 MGHRA, CDR2 YSYEKL. Trimming cost V 1 base and J 1 base, with 7 bases left between them. The CDR3 bases are TGCGCCAGCAGCCAAGTGTTCCAGAACACTGAAGCTTTCTTT. This gives the protein CASSQVFQNTEAFF.

The chain has TRBV2 and TRBJ2-1; 8 nucleotides agree with TRBD2. The CDR3 is made up of 16 amino acids. Losses at the gene ends were 6 bases for V and 2 bases for J; bases not matched to a gene: 9. Germline CDR1 SNHLY, CDR2 FYNNEI. The CDR3 DNA follows: TGTGCCAGCAGCACCGGGAGGGCCCAAGCCTACAATGAGCAGTTCTTC. Protein product: CASSTGRAQAYNEQFF.

The chain carries TRBV5-1 and TRBJ1-1; D unclear. V was cut by 3 bases and J by 0 bases, with 15 bases left in between. CDR3 size: 16 residues. Germline CDR1 is SGHRS and CDR2 is YFSETQ. In DNA, the CDR3 is TGCGCCAGCAGCTCCGGACGTGGGAGATTGAACACTGAAGCTTTCTTT. Protein sequence: CASSSGRGRLNTEAFF.

The J gene is TRBJ1-3, the V gene TRBV5-4; 10 bases are a match to TRBD1. J lost 0 bases, V lost 4 bases, and 7 bases had no gene match. CDR1 is SGHNT and CDR2 is YYREEE in the germline V gene (reference sequence). This CDR3 comprises 17 residues. CDR3 region: CASSRGTGVSSGNTIYF. The CDR3 DNA is TGTGCCAGCAGCCGGGGGACAGGGGTGAGCTCTGGAAACACCATATATTTT.

V is TRBV7-9 and J is TRBJ1-2; 7 positions match TRBD1. Germline V lookup: CDR1 SEHNR, CDR2 FQNEAQ (reference sequence). The length of the CDR3 is 14 residues. The J segment lost 5 bases and the V segment lost 6 bases, leaving 9 bases of the junction unmatched. The CDR3 loop reads CASRPRDSSYGYTF. In DNA form, the CDR3 reads TGTGCCAGCAGGCCTCGGGACAGTAGTTATGGCTACACCTTC. The entire variable domain, with the rest obtained from reference TRBV7-9 and TRBJ1-2, is as follows: DTGVSQNPRHKITKRGQNVTFRCDPISEHNRLYWYRQTLGQGPEFLTYFQNEAQLEKSRLLSDRFSAERPKGSFSTLEIQRTEQGDSAMYLCASRPRDSSYGYTFGSGTRLTVV.

The chain joins TRBV10-3 to TRBJ2-1; 9 nucleotides agree with TRBD2. The CDR3 runs 12 residues. Germline V gene lookup returns CDR1 ENHRY and CDR2 SYGVKD. The trim removed 10 bases at V and 9 bases at J, leaving 7 bases unmatched. CDR3 DNA sequence: TGTGCCACCAGAGCGGGGGGCCCTGAGCAGTTCTTC. This codes for CATRAGGPEQFF.

The CDR3 DNA reads TGCGCCAGCAGCCCTGACGGACAGCTCAATCAGCCCCAGCATTTT. Amino acids: CASSPDGQLNQPQHF. The J gene is TRBJ1-5, the V gene TRBV5-1; D might be TRBD1 (6 bases). Trimming removed 4 bases at V and 3 bases at J, with 14 bases between. Germline loops: CDR1 SGHRS, CDR2 YFSETQ. This CDR3 is built from 15 residues.

This clone was seen once. The chain recombines TRBV6-5 with TRBJ2-7; TRBD1 agrees at 8 bases. The CDR3 runs 14 residues. Germline V gene data show CDR1 as MNHEY and CDR2 as SVGAGI. V lost 6 bases, J lost 2 bases, and 6 bases stayed unmatched. CDR3 DNA: TGTGCCAGCAGATGGGGACAGGTCCCCTACGAGCAGTACTTC. Its translation: CASRWGQVPYEQYF.

This sequence joins TRBV9 and TRBJ1-5; D uncertain. V was pared by 0 bases and J by 2 bases, with 9 bases between. Looked up from germline, CDR1 is SGDLS and CDR2 is YYNGEE. The CDR3 consists of 15 residues. As DNA, the CDR3 is TGTGCCAGCAGCGTAGACGGGGTAGGCAATCAGCCCCAGCATTTT. Residues: CASSVDGVGNQPQHF.

The chain couples TRBV4-3 to TRBJ2-1; 11 bases match TRBD2. This CDR3 spans 15 amino acids. Germline trimming cut 4 bases from V and 3 bases from J; bases unmatched to any gene: 2. Per the germline V gene, CDR1 is LGHNA and CDR2 is YSLEER. CDR3 DNA: TGCGCCAGCAGCCTTCTAGCGGGAGGCTACAATGAGCAGTTCTTC. It specifies CASSLLAGGYNEQFF.

The rearrangement joins TRBV11-1 to TRBJ2-6, with D possibly TRBD1 on 6 matching bases. There are 16 residues in the CDR3. Germline V gene data show CDR1 as SGHAT and CDR2 as FQDESV (reference sequence). Trimming took off 5 bases at V and 2 bases at J, with 13 bases between the two ends. The CDR3 bases are TGTGCCAGCAGCGCCGTTACAGGGACTGGGGCCAACGTCCTGACTTTC. Residues: CASSAVTGTGANVLTF.

The chain couples TRBV2 to TRBJ1-4, with a possible D match to TRBD1 (5 bases). The CDR3 contains 17 residues. Trimming removed 5 bases at V and 3 bases at J, with 19 bases between. Germline CDR1 is SNHLY and CDR2 is FYNNEI. The CDR3 spells CASSTDGWGAPNEKLFF. The DNA of the CDR3 is TGTGCCAGCAGTACAGACGGGTGGGGCGCTCCTAATGAAAAACTGTTTTTT.

The rearrangement joins TRBV2 to TRBJ1-4; 9 bases match TRBD1. The CDR3 has 14 residues. Germline loops: CDR1 SNHLY, CDR2 FYNNEI. After removal of 4 bases from V and 8 bases from J, the junction contained 5 bases not matched to a gene. The CDR3 DNA follows: TGTGCCAGCAGTGTAGGGACAGGGAGAGAAAAACTGTTTTTT. This sequence encodes CASSVGTGREKLFF.

In this sample, this clone turned up a few times. The chain recombines TRBV19 with TRBJ2-1; 8 positions match TRBD2. Germline CDR1 and CDR2: LNHDA and SQIVND (reference sequence). The V gene end was trimmed by 4 bases and the J gene end by 4 bases; junction bases not matched to a gene: 6. The CDR3 is 15 residues long. The CDR3 DNA reads as TGTGCCAGTAGTAGGCGGGAGGCTTTTTACAATGAGCAGTTCTTC. This gives the protein CASSRREAFYNEQFF.

This sequence joins TRBV5-5 and TRBJ2-7; TRBD2 is a possible D gene (5 bases). CDR3 length equals 13 residues. CDR1 is SGHKS, CDR2 YYEKEE, per germline (reference sequence). Trimming pared 0 bases from V and 4 bases from J, leaving 8 bases between. The CDR3 is CASSLVSGYEQYF. The CDR3 nucleotides read TGTGCCAGCAGCTTGGTGTCGGGGTACGAGCAGTACTTC.

This sequence joins TRBV5-1 and TRBJ1-1; D is perhaps TRBD1 (5 bases). The CDR3 sequence is 14 residues long. V dropped 0 bases and J dropped 6 bases, with 12 bases sitting between them. The germline V gene has CDR1 SGHRS and CDR2 YFSETQ. CDR3 sequence reads: CASSLEGRDAEAFF. CDR3 sequence (DNA): TGCGCCAGCAGCTTGGAAGGGAGGGACGCTGAAGCTTTCTTT.

V usage is TRBV5-4 and J usage is TRBJ1-3, with unresolved D. Trimming pared 3 bases from V and 0 bases from J, leaving 10 bases between. CDR3 length: 15 amino acids. Germline CDR1 is SGHNT and CDR2 is YYREEE (reference sequence). The CDR3 bases are TGTGCCAGCAGCTCACCCCCAGGCTCTGGAAACACCATATATTTT. Amino acids: CASSSPPGSGNTIYF.

The chain links TRBV5-1 to TRBJ1-4, with D possibly being TRBD1 (6 bases). The V and J ends lost 7 bases and 7 bases respectively, with 14 bases between them. Germline V CDR1 and CDR2: SGHRS, YFSETQ. The CDR3 extends over 13 amino acids. CDR3 in amino acids: CASRRDTGEKLFF. In nucleotides, the CDR3 is TGCGCCAGCCGCCGGGACACCGGTGAAAAACTGTTTTTT.

The chain links TRBV11-3 to TRBJ2-7; 9 bases map to TRBD1. The ends lost 3 bases at V and 0 bases at J; junction bases unmatched: 3. Germline-derived CDR1 and CDR2 are SGHNT and YENEEA. This CDR3 region has 15 residues. CDR3 bases: TGTGCCAGCAGCTTGGGGGACAGGGCCTCCTACGAGCAGTACTTC. Protein: CASSLGDRASYEQYF.

This clone was counted once. This chain joins TRBV28 and TRBJ2-7, with TRBD1 as a possible D gene (5 bases). CDR1 MDHEN and CDR2 SYDVKM come from the germline V gene. This CDR3 is 13 amino acids long. V was shortened by 4 bases and J by 6 bases, with 13 bases between the two germline ends. The CDR3 sequence is CASSSPRVGEQYF. In nucleotides, the CDR3 is TGTGCCAGCAGTTCCCCCAGGGTAGGCGAGCAGTACTTC.

V is TRBV19 and J is TRBJ1-1; D not resolved. V was cut by 8 bases and J by 2 bases, with 9 bases left in between. CDR1 is LNHDA and CDR2 is SQIVND in the germline V gene (reference sequence). This CDR3 comprises 12 residues. CDR3 coding DNA: TGTGCCAGTTCACGGGTAAACACTGAAGCTTTCTTT. It codes for CASSRVNTEAFF.

The chain employs TRBV6-5 and TRBJ1-5; D ambiguous. Germline lookup yields CDR1 MNHEY and CDR2 SVGAGI. The CDR3 has 15 residues. V was clipped by 0 bases and J by 3 bases, with 9 bases between them. The DNA for the CDR3 is TGTGCCAGCAGTTACTCTCGGATAGCCAATCAGCCCCAGCATTTT. This codes for CASSYSRIANQPQHF.